These 8 T cell receptor beta chains came from one sample sequenced in a study of blood T cell repertoires in COVID-19 (dated by TCRdb to the early 2020s). Libraries came from the immunoSEQ multiplex PCR assay. TCRdb mirrors the immuneACCESS table, restricted to in-frame sequences. Some clones are absent from its copies; in checked studies, under half trace to an unresolved V gene, and the reason for the others is unknown. The sample profile shows 250,000 or so clones; nearly 90% of them were found once. The ten largest clones take up around 3% of the sample. The sample comprised peripheral blood. All receptors derive from a man aged 18 to 35 with active or convalescent COVID-19.

This chain links TRBV27 with TRBJ2-7, with D hard to call. CDR1 and CDR2 (germline): MNHEY, SMNVEV (reference sequence). The CDR3 has 14 amino acids. V lost 1 base to trimming and J lost 5 bases, with 12 bases between them. CDR3 loop: CASSLLGEMDEQYF. The CDR3 DNA follows: TGTGCCAGCAGTTTATTGGGCGAGATGGACGAGCAGTACTTC.

The chain uses TRBV6-5 and TRBJ1-5, with 10 bases aligning to TRBD1. Looked up from germline, CDR1 is MNHEY and CDR2 is SVGAGI. The CDR3 sequence is 14 residues long. V was pared by 6 bases and J by 6 bases, with 5 bases of the junction left unmatched. The CDR3 coding sequence is TGTGCCAGCAGACGACAGGGGGCGGGTCAGCCCCAGCATTTT. Its translation is CASRRQGAGQPQHF.

Only a few counts were recorded for this clone. The V gene is TRBV30, the J gene TRBJ2-5; TRBD2 agrees at 8 bases. The CDR3 length is 16 residues. The trim removed 0 bases at V and 5 bases at J, leaving 11 bases unmatched. CDR1 GTSNPN and CDR2 SVGIG come from the germline V gene (reference sequence). Here the CDR3 DNA reads TGTGCCTGGAGTGTATTAGCGGGGTCGGTTGGGGAGACCCAGTACTTC. This codes for CAWSVLAGSVGETQYF.

The chain has TRBV19 and TRBJ2-7; possibly TRBD1 for D (6 bases). V shed 6 bases and J shed 4 bases, with 16 bases lying between them. Per germline, CDR1 LNHDA and CDR2 SQIVND (reference sequence). CDR3 size: 14 residues. CDR3 nucleotides: TGTGCCAGTAGCACCAGTGGACAGTCATACGAGCAGTACTTC. Amino acids: CASSTSGQSYEQYF.

The chain carries TRBV5-4 and TRBJ1-2; 9 bases agree with TRBD1. CDR1 is SGHNT, CDR2 YYREEE, per germline (reference sequence). The CDR3 is 13 residues long. The V and J ends lost 3 bases and 8 bases, in that order; junction bases with no gene match: 5. CDR3 sequence reads: CASSSQGARGYTF. The CDR3 coding sequence is TGTGCCAGCAGCTCACAGGGGGCGAGGGGCTACACCTTC.

CDR3 nucleotides: TGCGCCAGCAGCCCGTCGACTAGCGGGTCCCAAGAGACCCAGTACTTC. Translated: CASSPSTSGSQETQYF. The chain links TRBV5-1 to TRBJ2-5; 10 bases agree with TRBD2. From germline, CDR1 is SGHRS and CDR2 YFSETQ. V lost 4 bases to trimming and J lost 1 base; unmatched junction nucleotides: 7. The CDR3 loop spans 16 amino acids.

This chain connects TRBV7-8 to TRBJ2-7; tentative D call: TRBD2 (5 bases). The V gene's germline CDR1 is SGHVS and CDR2 FQNEAQ. Trimming left V 5 bases short and J 4 bases short, with 9 bases between. The CDR3 has 12 residues. Written as DNA, the CDR3 is TGTGCCAGCAGCCGCACGGGGTACGAGCAGTACTTC. Its protein is CASSRTGYEQYF.

This clone occurred once. The chain combines TRBV4-3 with TRBJ2-5; D remains unclear. Germline CDR1 is LGHNA and CDR2 is YSLEER. V was pared by 1 base and J by 5 bases, with 8 bases between. This CDR3 region has 13 residues. CDR3 region: CASSQVVRETQYF. In nucleotides, the CDR3 is TGCGCCAGCAGCCAAGTGGTTCGGGAGACCCAGTACTTC.